This T cell receptor (beta chain) was retrieved from a study of siplizumab effects on memory and regulatory T cells. Regarding the study as a whole: Proliferating siplizumab-culture Treg suppressive function went unconfirmed.

About this clone itself: What it binds is not known.

Some clones are missing from TCRdb's copy, which holds only in-frame ones; the method was immunoSEQ multiplex PCR. The sample includes around 110,000 clones, less than 95% of them seen just once. V lost 4 bases and J lost 7, with 23 bases in between. Germline V gene sequence: CDR1 KGHSH, CDR2 LQKENI. This CDR3 is 16 amino acids long. Sequenced input: non-Treg CD4+ T cells sorted from blood. This receptor was taken from a human donor in good health. This chain joins TRBV18 and TRBJ2-7; D perhaps matches TRBD2 (5 bases). The CDR3, as DNA: TGTGCCAGCTCACGTCTCTCAGGAGGCTCCCCTACGGAGCAGTACTTC. Its protein product is CASSRLSGGSPTEQYF.